This T cell receptor (beta chain) was captured by sequencing in a study of blood T cell repertoires in COVID-19 (dated by TCRdb to about 2020). Describing the broader study: Samples covering the acute and convalescent phases of COVID-19 were provided by collaborators in the United States, Italy and Spain. The samples were drawn from the first 160 participants of the ongoing ImmuneRACE study and from 1,254 subjects provided by 6 global collaborators. Nearly every sample came with metadata listing a de-identified subject ID, COVID-19 status, age in years and sex. The dataset comprised deeply sampled blood TCRbeta repertoires from subjects exposed to, actively infected with, or recovered from COVID-19. The material from the prospective study consisted of cDNA or gDNA derived from T cells, B-cell-depleted T cells, or PBMCs. Where available, HLA class I and class II types were taken from metadata supplied by the sample provider and were not determined by assay-based typing. The repertoires were made available in a free public database intended to serve as a resource for research on the immune response to SARS-CoV-2.

Each collaborating institution followed its own protocols to collect whole blood in K2EDTA tubes. For TCRbeta analysis, collaborator samples were shipped as frozen whole blood, as isolated PBMCs, or as DNA extracted from either sample type. CDR1 and CDR2 are drawn from the germline V gene: MDHEN, SYDVKM. Reading from cysteine to phenylalanine, the CDR3 counts 14 amino acids. Here the CDR3 DNA is all that survives: 42 bases in frame from base 1. Cut back by 2 bases and 0 bases, the V and J ends lie 8 bases apart. Here is what the overall study found, with its caveats: How much clinical and demographic metadata was included differed by source and by participant, and the metadata was provided uncurated.

With regard to this clone: This receptor's antigen is unknown. Within one base of it there is no much larger clone, and no base qualities were kept.

The immunoSEQ Assay, a bias-controlled multiplex PCR, was used to amplify TCRbeta CDR3 regions from genomic DNA. On the study's bioinformatics: The number of nucleated cells in each sample was estimated from the amplification of reference gene primers within the assay. To quantify the absolute abundance of each unique TCRbeta CDR3 rearrangement, sequence reads were collapsed and filtered. For each sample, productive Simpson clonality was calculated as the square root of Simpson's diversity index over productive rearrangements. In TCRdb, the immuneACCESS table is reduced to in-frame sequences with V and J assigned. These tables do not hold every clone; where another copy was compared, an unresolved V gene accounts for under half, and the others remain unexplained. The V and J calls and clone size were taken over from that table, and D and trimming were inferred from the DNA. This sample is represented by just under 60,000 clones; more than 75% of them were singletons. 7.4% of the sample comes from the top ten.

The clonotype comes from a human donor with active COVID-19. The donor label of this sample is uncertain. Sequenced input: peripheral blood. This chain joins TRBV28 to TRBJ2-7, with no confident D gene call. The nucleotide sequence reads TGTGCCAGCAGTTTAAAAGTCAGCTCCTACGAGCAGTACTTC. The resulting protein is CASSLKVSSYEQYF.